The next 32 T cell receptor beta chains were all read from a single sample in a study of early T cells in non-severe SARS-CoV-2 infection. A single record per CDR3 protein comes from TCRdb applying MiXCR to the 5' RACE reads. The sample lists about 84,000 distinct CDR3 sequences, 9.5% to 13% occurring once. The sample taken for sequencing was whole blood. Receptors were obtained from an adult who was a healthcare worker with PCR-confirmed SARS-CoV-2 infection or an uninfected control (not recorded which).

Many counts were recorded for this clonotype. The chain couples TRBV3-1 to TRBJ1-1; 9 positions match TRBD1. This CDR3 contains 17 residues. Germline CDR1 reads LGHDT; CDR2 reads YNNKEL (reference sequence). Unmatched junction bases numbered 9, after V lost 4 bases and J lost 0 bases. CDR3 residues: CASSLQDRGRVNTEAFF. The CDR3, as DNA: TGTGCCAGCAGCCTCCAAGACAGGGGGAGGGTGAACACTGAAGCTTTCTTT.

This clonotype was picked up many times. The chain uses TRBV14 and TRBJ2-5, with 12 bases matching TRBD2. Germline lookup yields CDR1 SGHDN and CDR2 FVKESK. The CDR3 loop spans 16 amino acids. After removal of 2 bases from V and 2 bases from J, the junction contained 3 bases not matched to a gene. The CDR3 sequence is CASSQLTSGGQETQYF. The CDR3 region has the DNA TGTGCCAGCAGCCAACTCACTAGCGGGGGGCAAGAGACCCAGTACTTC. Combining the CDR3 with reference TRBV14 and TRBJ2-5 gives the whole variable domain EAGVTQFPSHSVIEKGQTVTLRCDPISGHDNLYWYRRVMGKEIKFLLHFVKESKQDESGMPNNRFLAERTGGTYSTLKVQPAELEDSGVYFCASSQLTSGGQETQYFGPGTRLLVL.

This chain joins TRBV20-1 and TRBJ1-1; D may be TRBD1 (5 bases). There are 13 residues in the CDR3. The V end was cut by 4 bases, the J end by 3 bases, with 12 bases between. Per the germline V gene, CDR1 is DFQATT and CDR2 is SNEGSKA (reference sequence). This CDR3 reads CSATGQAYTEAFF. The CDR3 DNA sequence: TGCAGTGCTACGGGGCAGGCGTACACTGAAGCTTTCTTT.

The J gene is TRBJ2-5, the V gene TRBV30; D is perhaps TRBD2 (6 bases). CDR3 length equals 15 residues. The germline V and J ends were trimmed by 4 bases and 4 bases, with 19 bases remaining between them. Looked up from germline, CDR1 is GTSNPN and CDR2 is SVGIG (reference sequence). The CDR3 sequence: CAWNGGAGPRETQYF. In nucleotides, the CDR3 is TGTGCCTGGAATGGAGGGGCAGGCCCTCGAGAGACCCAGTACTTC.

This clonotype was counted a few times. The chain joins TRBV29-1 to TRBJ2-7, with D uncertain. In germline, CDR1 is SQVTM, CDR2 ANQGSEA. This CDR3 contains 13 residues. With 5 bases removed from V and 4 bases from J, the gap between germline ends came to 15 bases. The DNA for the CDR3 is TGCAGCGTTCGACATGCTTTGTCATACGAGCAGTACTTC. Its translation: CSVRHALSYEQYF.

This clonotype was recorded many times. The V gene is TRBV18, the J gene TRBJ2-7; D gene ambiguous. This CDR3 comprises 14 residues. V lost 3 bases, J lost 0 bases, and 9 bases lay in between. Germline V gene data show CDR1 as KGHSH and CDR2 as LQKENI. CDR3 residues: CASSPGSSSYEQYF. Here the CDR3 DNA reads TGTGCCAGCTCACCGGGCAGCAGCTCCTACGAGCAGTACTTC.

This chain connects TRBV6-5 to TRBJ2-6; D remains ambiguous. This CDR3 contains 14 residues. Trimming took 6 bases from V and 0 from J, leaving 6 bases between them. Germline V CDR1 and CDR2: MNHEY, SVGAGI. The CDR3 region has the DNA TGTGCCAGCAGACCTACCTCTGGGGCCAACGTCCTGACTTTC. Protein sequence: CASRPTSGANVLTF.

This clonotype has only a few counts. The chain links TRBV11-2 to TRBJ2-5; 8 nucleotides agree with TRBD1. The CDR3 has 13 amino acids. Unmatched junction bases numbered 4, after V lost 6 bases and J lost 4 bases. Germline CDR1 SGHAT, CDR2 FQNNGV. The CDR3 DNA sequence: TGTGCCAGCAGTTCAGGGGGCGGAGAGACCCAGTACTTC. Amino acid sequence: CASSSGGGETQYF.

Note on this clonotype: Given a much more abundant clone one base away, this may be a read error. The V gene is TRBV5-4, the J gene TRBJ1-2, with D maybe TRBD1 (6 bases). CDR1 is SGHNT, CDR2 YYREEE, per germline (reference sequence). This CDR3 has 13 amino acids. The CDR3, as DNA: TGTGACAGCAGCCCGGGGGCAAACAAGGGCTACACCTTC. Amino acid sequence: CDSSPGANKGYTF.

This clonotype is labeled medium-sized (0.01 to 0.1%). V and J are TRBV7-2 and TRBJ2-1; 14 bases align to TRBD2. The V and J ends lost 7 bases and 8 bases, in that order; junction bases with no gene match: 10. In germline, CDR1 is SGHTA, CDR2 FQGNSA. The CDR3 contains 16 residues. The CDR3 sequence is CASTRTGTSGSYEQFF. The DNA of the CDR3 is TGTGCCAGCACCCGGACCGGGACTAGCGGGAGCTATGAGCAGTTCTTC.

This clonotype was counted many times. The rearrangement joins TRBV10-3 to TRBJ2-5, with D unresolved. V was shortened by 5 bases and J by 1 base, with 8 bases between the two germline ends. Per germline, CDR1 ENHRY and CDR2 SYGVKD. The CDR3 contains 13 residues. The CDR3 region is CAISSRPQETQYF. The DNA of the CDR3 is TGTGCCATCAGTTCTAGGCCCCAAGAGACCCAGTACTTC.

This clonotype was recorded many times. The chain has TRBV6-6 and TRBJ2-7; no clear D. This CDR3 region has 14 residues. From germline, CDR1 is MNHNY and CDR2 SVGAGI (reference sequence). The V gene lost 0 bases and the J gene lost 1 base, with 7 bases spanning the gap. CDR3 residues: CASSYSGASYEQYF. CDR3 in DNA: TGTGCCAGCAGTTACTCGGGCGCATCCTACGAGCAGTACTTC.

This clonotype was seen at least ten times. The CDR3 loop is CAWSVIGVNTEAFF. As DNA, the CDR3 is TGTGCCTGGAGTGTAATTGGGGTGAACACTGAAGCTTTCTTT. The chain combines TRBV30 with TRBJ1-1; no clear D gene. V lost 0 bases, J lost 0 bases, and 8 bases lay in between. The CDR3 covers 14 residues. Germline CDR1 GTSNPN, CDR2 SVGIG (reference sequence).

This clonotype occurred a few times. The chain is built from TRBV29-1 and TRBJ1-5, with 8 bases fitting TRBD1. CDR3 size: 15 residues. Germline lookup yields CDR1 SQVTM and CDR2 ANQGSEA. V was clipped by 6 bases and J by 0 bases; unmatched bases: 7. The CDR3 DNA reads TGCAGCGTGCTGATACAGGGGGATAGCAATCAGCCCCAGCATTTT. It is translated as CSVLIQGDSNQPQHF.

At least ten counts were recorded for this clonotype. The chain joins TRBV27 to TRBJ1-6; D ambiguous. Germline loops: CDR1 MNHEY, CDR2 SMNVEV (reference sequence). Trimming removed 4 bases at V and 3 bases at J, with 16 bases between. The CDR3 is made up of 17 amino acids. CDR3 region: CASSSGPLFFYNSPLHF. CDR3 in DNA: TGTGCCAGCAGTTCCGGGCCCCTCTTCTTCTATAATTCACCCCTCCACTTT.

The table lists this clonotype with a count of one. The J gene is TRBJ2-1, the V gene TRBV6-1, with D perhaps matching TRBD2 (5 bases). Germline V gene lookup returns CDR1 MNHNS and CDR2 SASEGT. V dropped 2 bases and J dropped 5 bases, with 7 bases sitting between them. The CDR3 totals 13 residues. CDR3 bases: TGTGCCAGCAGTGAATGGGAGAACAATGAGCAGTTCTTC. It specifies CASSEWENNEQFF.

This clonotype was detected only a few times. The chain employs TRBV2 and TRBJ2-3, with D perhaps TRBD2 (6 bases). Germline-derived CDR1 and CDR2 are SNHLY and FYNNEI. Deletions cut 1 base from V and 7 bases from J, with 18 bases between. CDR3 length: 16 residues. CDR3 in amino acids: CASSEGAGSTLHTQYF. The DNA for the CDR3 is TGTGCCAGCAGTGAAGGGGCGGGGTCGACCCTACATACGCAGTATTTT.

The CDR3 bases are TGTGCCAGCAGCCAAGCCCCAGACGAGCAGTACTTC. It encodes CASSQAPDEQYF. This chain connects TRBV3-1 to TRBJ2-7; D is uncertain. The V gene's germline CDR1 is LGHDT and CDR2 YNNKEL (reference sequence). Between the trimmed V and J ends, which lost 1 base and 5 bases, there was a span of 6 bases. The CDR3 consists of 12 residues.

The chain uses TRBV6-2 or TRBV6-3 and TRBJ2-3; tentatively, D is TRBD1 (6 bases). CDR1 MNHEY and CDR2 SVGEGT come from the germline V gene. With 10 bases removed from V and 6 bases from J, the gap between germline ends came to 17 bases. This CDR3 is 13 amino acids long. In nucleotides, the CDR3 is TGTGCCACCGGACAGCCCCCGACCGATACGCAGTATTTT. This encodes CATGQPPTDTQYF.

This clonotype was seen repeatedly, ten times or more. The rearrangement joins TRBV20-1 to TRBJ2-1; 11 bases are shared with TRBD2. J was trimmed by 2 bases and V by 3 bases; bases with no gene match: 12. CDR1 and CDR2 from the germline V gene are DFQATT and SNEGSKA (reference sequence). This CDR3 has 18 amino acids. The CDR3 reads CSARDLLAGAHAYNEQFF. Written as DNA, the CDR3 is TGCAGTGCTAGGGACCTACTAGCGGGGGCGCACGCCTACAATGAGCAGTTCTTC.

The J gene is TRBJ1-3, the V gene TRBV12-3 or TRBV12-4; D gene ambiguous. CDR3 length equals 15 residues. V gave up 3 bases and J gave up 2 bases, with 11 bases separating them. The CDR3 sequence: CASSFSPETGNTIYF. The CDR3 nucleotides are TGTGCCAGCAGTTTTTCCCCAGAAACTGGAAACACCATATATTTT.

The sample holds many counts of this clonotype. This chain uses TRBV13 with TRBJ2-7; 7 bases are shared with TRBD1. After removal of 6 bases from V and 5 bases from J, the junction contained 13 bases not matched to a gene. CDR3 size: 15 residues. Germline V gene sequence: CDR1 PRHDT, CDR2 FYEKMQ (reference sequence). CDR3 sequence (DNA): TGTGCCAGCAGGCTCGGGACAGTCTCTCCGAACGAGCAGTACTTC. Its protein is CASRLGTVSPNEQYF.

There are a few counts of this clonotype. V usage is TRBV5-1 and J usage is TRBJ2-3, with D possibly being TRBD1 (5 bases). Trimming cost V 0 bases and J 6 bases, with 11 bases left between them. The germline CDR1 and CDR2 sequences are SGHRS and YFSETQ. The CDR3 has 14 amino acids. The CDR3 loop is CASSLEGDGDTQYF. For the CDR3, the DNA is TGCGCCAGCAGCTTGGAAGGGGATGGGGATACGCAGTATTTT. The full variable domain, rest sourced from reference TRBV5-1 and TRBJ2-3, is KAGVTQTPRYLIKTRGQQVTLSCSPISGHRSVSWYQQTPGQGLQFLFEYFSETQRNKGNFPGRFSGRQFSNSRSEMNVSTLELGDSALYLCASSLEGDGDTQYFGPGTRLTVL.

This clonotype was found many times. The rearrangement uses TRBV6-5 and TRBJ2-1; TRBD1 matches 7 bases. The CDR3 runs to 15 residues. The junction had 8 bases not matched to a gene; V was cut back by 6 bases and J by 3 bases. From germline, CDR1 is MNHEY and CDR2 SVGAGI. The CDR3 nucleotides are TGTGCCAGCAGCCTTGGGACAGAGTTCTACAATGAGCAGTTCTTC. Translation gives CASSLGTEFYNEQFF.

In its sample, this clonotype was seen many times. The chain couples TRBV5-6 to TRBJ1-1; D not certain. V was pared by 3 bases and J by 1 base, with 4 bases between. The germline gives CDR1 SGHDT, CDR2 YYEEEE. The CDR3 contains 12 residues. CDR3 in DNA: TGTGCCAGCAGCTCGAGGAACACTGAAGCTTTCTTT. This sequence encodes CASSSRNTEAFF.

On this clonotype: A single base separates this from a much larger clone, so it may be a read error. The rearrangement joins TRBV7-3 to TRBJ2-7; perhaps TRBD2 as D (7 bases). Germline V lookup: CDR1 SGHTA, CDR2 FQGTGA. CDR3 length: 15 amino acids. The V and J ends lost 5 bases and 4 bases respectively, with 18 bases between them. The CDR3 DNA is TGTGCCAGCAGCCCGGCCGGGGGGCCCTTTTACGAGCAGTACTTC. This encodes CASSPAGGPFYEQYF. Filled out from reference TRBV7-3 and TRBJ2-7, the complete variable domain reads GAGVSQTPSNKVTEKGKYVELRCDPISGHTALYWYRQSLGQGPEFLIYFQGTGAADDSGLPNDRFFAVRPEGSVSTLKIQRTERGDSAVYLCASSPAGGPFYEQYFGPGTRLTVT.

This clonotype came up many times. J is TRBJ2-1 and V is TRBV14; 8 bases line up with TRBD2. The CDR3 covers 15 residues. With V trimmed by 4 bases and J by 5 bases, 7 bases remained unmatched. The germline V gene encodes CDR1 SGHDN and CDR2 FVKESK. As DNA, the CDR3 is TGTGCCAGCAGCCGTATCGGACTAGCAAACAATGAGCAGTTCTTC. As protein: CASSRIGLANNEQFF.

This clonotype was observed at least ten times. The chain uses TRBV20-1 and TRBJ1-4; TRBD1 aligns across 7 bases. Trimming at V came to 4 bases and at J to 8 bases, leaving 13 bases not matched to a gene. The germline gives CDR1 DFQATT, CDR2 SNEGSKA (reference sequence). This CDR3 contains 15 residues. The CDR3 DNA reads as TGCAGTGCTACCAAAGGAAGCACAGGGGCCGAAAAACTGTTTTTT. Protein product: CSATKGSTGAEKLFF.

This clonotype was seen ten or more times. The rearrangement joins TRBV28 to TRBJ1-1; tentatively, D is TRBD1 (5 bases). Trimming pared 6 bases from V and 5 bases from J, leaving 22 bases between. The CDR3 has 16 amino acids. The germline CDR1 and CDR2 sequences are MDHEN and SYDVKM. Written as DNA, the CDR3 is TGTGCCAGCAGGGCCCGGGACTCCCGCGGAGAGACTGAAGCTTTCTTT. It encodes CASRARDSRGETEAFF.

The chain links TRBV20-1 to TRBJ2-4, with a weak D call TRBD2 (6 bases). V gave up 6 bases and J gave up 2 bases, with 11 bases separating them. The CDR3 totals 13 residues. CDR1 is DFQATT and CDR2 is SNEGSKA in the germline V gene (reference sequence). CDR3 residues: CSAPGDSKNIQYF. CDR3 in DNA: TGCAGTGCCCCTGGGGACTCCAAAAACATTCAGTACTTC.

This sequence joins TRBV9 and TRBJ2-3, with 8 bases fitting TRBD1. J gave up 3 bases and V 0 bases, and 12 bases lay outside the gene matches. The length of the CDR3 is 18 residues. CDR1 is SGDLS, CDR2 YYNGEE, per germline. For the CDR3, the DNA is TGTGCCAGCAGCGTAGGACTCGACAGGGGTGGTTGGACAGATACGCAGTATTTT. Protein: CASSVGLDRGGWTDTQYF.

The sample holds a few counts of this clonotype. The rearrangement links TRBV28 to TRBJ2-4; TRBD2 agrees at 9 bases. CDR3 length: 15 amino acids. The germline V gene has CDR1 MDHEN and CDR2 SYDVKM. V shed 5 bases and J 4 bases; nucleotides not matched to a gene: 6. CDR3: CASSPAGGVKNIQYF. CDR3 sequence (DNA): TGTGCCAGCAGTCCCGCGGGGGGGGTAAAAAACATTCAGTACTTC. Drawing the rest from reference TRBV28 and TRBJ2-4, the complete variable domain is DVKVTQSSRYLVKRTGEKVFLECVQDMDHENMFWYRQDPGLGLRLIYFSYDVKMKEKGDIPEGYSVSREKKERFSLILESASTNQTSMYLCASSPAGGVKNIQYFGAGTRLSVL.